This is a list of T cell receptor beta chains from one sample in a study of shared clonotypes between healthy human individuals. The data were produced by immunoSEQ multiplex PCR, yet TCRdb's version contains in-frame clones alone and is incomplete. Among about 2,500,000 clones listed, around 94% were seen once. The specimen sequenced was naive CD4+ T cells sorted from blood. The receptors come from a man younger than 35 in good health. The CDR3 runs from the conserved cysteine through the conserved F or W. D genes are given only for firm matches. Only some rows state a clone size, as once, few, many or a class for expanded clones.

j_call clone_size cdr3_length v_call d_call cdr3_aa cdr3_nt
TRBJ2-1 . 12 TRBV29-1 . CSVAPGDSEQFF TGCAGCGTTGCACCAGGCGATAGTGAGCAGTTCTTC
TRBJ2-1 . 11 TRBV29-1 . CSVEEKQGQFF TGCAGCGTTGAAGAGAAACAGGGGCAGTTCTTC
TRBJ2-1 . 16 TRBV10-1 . CASSEYGSGSYNEQFF TGCGCCAGCAGTGAGTACGGGAGCGGCTCCTACAATGAGCAGTTCTTC
TRBJ1-6 . 15 TRBV21-1 . CASSKGPHIGSPLHF TGTGCCAGCAGCAAAGGTCCCCACATCGGCTCACCCCTCCACTTT
TRBJ1-1 . 14 TRBV2 TRBD1 CASSVGQQRHGAFF TGTGCCAGCAGCGTGGGACAGCAGCGCCACGGTGCTTTCTTT
TRBJ1-1 . 13 TRBV5-1 . CASSLAGGPEAFF TGCGCCAGCAGCTTGGCCGGGGGCCCTGAAGCTTTCTTT
TRBJ2-2 . 15 TRBV7-9 . CASSSHTGTSWELFF TGTGCCAGCAGCTCCCACACCGGGACGTCTTGGGAGCTGTTTTTT
TRBJ2-2 . 17 TRBV27 TRBD2 CASSLRASGGPTGELFF TGTGCCAGCAGTTTAAGGGCTTCGGGAGGGCCCACCGGGGAGCTGTTTTTT
TRBJ2-7 . 14 TRBV6-1 TRBD2 CASMGTSGSYEQYF TGTGCCAGCATGGGGACTAGCGGATCCTACGAGCAGTACTTC
TRBJ2-4 . 14 TRBV6-5 TRBD2 CASSSGLAAKGLYF TGTGCCAGCAGTTCCGGACTAGCGGCAAAAGGCCTGTACTTC
TRBJ2-2 . 15 TRBV7-3 TRBD1 CASSTGTGEGGELFF TGTGCCAGCAGCACTGGGACAGGGGAAGGAGGGGAGCTGTTTTTT
TRBJ2-2 few 12 TRBV7-9 . CASSPNTGELFF TGTGCCAGCAGCCCGAACACCGGGGAGCTGTTTTTT
TRBJ1-5 . 14 TRBV10-2 TRBD1 CASSWDRVGQPQHF TGCGCCAGCAGTTGGGACAGGGTGGGTCAGCCCCAGCATTTT
TRBJ2-2 . 16 TRBV5-1 . CASSSGGTQNTGELFF TGCGCCAGCAGCTCCGGCGGGACACAGAACACCGGGGAGCTGTTTTTT
TRBJ1-3 . 17 TRBV18 . CASSPWRDGVSGNTIYF TGTGCCAGCTCACCATGGAGGGACGGAGTCTCTGGAAACACCATATATTTT
TRBJ1-3 . 15 TRBV6-5 . CASSQQEGLGNTIYF TGTGCCAGCAGTCAACAAGAGGGGTTGGGAAACACCATATATTTT
TRBJ2-4 . 15 TRBV11-1 . CASSLQNGAKNIQYF TGTGCCAGCAGCCTGCAGAACGGGGCCAAAAACATTCAGTACTTC
TRBJ2-7 . 13 TRBV7-2 . CASSPTGAYEQYF TGTGCCAGCAGCCCGACTGGGGCCTACGAGCAGTACTTC
TRBJ1-4 . 14 TRBV19 TRBD1 CASSIGQGGEKLFF TGTGCCAGTAGTATCGGACAGGGGGGTGAAAAACTGTTTTTT